The rows below give T cell receptor beta chains drawn from one sample of a study of T-cell memory formation after mild COVID-19. TCRdb re-called the 5' RACE reads through MiXCR, storing one row per CDR3 protein. This table holds about 140,000 distinct CDR3 sequences, 13% to 15% found once. The specimen was PBMCs or a T cell subset sorted from them (not recorded which). These receptors originate from an adult woman who had mild COVID-19 (a few samples of this study predate the infection). Cell type and time point are not known. CDR3s include the opening cysteine and the closing phenylalanine or tryptophan.

16	TRBV25-1	CASSELAGARTDTQYF
11	TRBV29-1	CSVWENTEAFF
16	TRBV4-3	CASSQETGQGVYGYTF
17	TRBV6-5	CASRLTAWGQGVAEAFF
12	TRBV7-2	CASSQTEETQYF
14	TRBV7-9	CASNGESNTGELFF
15	TRBV19	CASSIGGGNADTQYF
16	TRBV7-2	CASSLGQGAQADTQYF
16	TRBV7-2	CASSLGTSSSYNEQFF
13	TRBV30	CAWSPLSTDTQYF
18	TRBV6-5	CASNTGTGYSSGANVLTF
14	TRBV7-9	CASSLALSGVEQFF
12	TRBV4-1	CASSRVNSPLHF
15	TRBV27	CASSLSVPAFYEQYF
17	TRBV6-5	CASSETGTGKFSYEQYF
12	TRBV5-1	CASSLGQYEQYF
18	TRBV7-9	CASSLGRGPAGVGYGYTF
16	TRBV20-1	CSARDHQGILNTEAFF
17	TRBV15	CATSRARGGGIPYEQYF
14	TRBV7-2	CASSAGGRAETQYF
14	TRBV27	CASRRDGGTYGYTF
16	TRBV12-3/TRBV12-4	CASSLMREGLIGELFF
14	TRBV23-1	CASSPGGTQETQYF
13	TRBV6-2/TRBV6-3	CASSLRSSYEQYF
13	TRBV7-6	CASSLRGVNEQFF
14	TRBV9	CASSVADANEKLFF
16	TRBV7-9	CASKLPGKDSYNEQFF
14	TRBV6-5	CASSGDRGYTEAFF
16	TRBV7-3	CASSFGAGLSTDTQYF
14	TRBV7-9	CASSSPGPNTEAFF
17	TRBV4-3	CASSQTLATGLTYEQYF
14	TRBV20-1	CSARPGLLQETQYF
15	TRBV7-3	CASSSSTGGLDTQYF
16	TRBV7-9	CASSLGGGPPNEKLFF
21	TRBV6-6	CASSYYSGSDRGRARGTEAFF
19	TRBV5-1	CASSLGARNPGISTDTQYF
13	TRBV7-2	CASSTTDYNEQFF
15	TRBV29-1	CSVFIPQGTNEKLFF
15	TRBV4-3	CASSHAGTGDYEQYF